This passage covers 2 T cell receptor beta chains from one sample sequenced in a study of blood T cell repertoires in COVID-19. Sequencing was performed with immunoSEQ multiplex PCR; in TCRdb, only in-frame clones are kept and a portion is missing. There are some 200,000 clones in the sample; 84% occur only once, and around 13% lies in the top ten. Sequencing was performed on peripheral blood. Source of these receptors: a human donor in a cohort sampled during active COVID-19.

CDR3: CASSPGIEEKLFF. The CDR3 DNA reads TGTGCCAGCTCACCCGGGATTGAAGAAAAACTGTTTTTT. The rearrangement joins TRBV18 to TRBJ1-4; D gene unclear. The CDR3 sequence is 13 residues long. With 3 bases removed from V and 8 bases from J, the gap between germline ends came to 10 bases. Germline CDR1 is KGHSH and CDR2 is LQKENI.

This chain connects TRBV5-1 to TRBJ2-3; possibly TRBD1 for D (6 bases). With 0 bases removed from V and 3 bases from J, the gap between germline ends came to 8 bases. The CDR3 extends over 14 amino acids. Germline V gene data show CDR1 as SGHRS and CDR2 as YFSETQ. CDR3 region: CASSLGTETDTQYF. The CDR3 DNA sequence: TGCGCCAGCAGCTTGGGGACAGAGACAGATACGCAGTATTTT.